The rows below give T cell receptor beta chains drawn from one sample of a study of T cell repertoires in cytomegalovirus infection. Their recognized antigens are unknown. TCRdb used MiXCR to reprocess the reads, holding one entry per CDR3 protein. Here the sample spans 650,000 to 850,000 distinct CDR3 sequences, roughly 28% being singletons. The material was cultured CD8+ T cells from PBMCs, obtained from culture after CMV antigen stimulation. Every receptor here comes from a human donor in good health (CMV status not recorded). Some clones in this sample may be carry-over from other donors' samples. The CDR3 runs from the conserved cysteine through the conserved F or W. A D gene is named only where the DNA matches it firmly. A row's size may be missing; if present it is once, few, many or a size class.

V gene,J gene,D gene,clone size,CDR3 protein,CDR3 DNA
TRBV19,TRBJ1-5,-,few,CASSTSSTPQHF,TGTGCCAGTAGTACCTCCTCTACGCCCCAGCATTTT
TRBV7-9,TRBJ1-4,TRBD1,few,CASSLRTGGEDEKLFF,TGTGCCAGCAGCCTAAGAACAGGGGGAGAGGATGAAAAACTGTTTTTT
TRBV7-8,TRBJ1-1,-,many,CASRFRAANTEAFF,TGTGCCAGCAGGTTCCGGGCCGCGAACACTGAAGCTTTCTTT
TRBV14,TRBJ2-5,-,few,CASSQGNEGPRETQYF,TGTGCCAGCAGCCAAGGGAATGAGGGGCCTCGAGAGACCCAGTACTTC
TRBV29-1,TRBJ1-1,-,-,CSVEDQGGLNTEAFF,TGCAGCGTTGAAGATCAAGGGGGACTGAACACTGAAGCTTTCTTT
TRBV7-9,TRBJ2-2,-,-,CASRGNFLENTGELFF,TGTGCCAGCAGGGGTAACTTCTTAGAGAACACCGGGGAGCTGTTTTTT
TRBV20-1,TRBJ2-5,TRBD2,-,CSAGRLAVQETQYF,TGCAGTGCGGGGAGACTAGCGGTACAAGAGACCCAGTACTTC
TRBV7-8,TRBJ2-5,TRBD2,few,CASSQPARGGRETQYF,TGTGCCAGCAGCCAGCCAGCGCGGGGGGGGAGGGAGACCCAGTACTTC
TRBV6-4,TRBJ2-1,TRBD2,few,CASSDSAGGNEQFF,TGTGCCAGCAGTGACTCTGCGGGAGGCAATGAGCAGTTCTTC
TRBV20-1,TRBJ1-4,TRBD1,-,CSAPRGRGRSDEKLFF,TGCAGTGCTCCGAGGGGTAGGGGGCGATCGGATGAAAAACTGTTTTTT
TRBV7-6,TRBJ1-1,-,-,CASRLGTAEAFF,TGTGCCAGCAGGTTAGGGACGGCTGAAGCTTTCTTT
TRBV20-1,TRBJ2-3,TRBD2,-,CSARDPGGAPDTQYF,TGCAGTGCTAGAGACCCGGGGGGGGCCCCAGATACGCAGTATTTT
TRBV27,TRBJ2-7,-,-,CASSFGGDTYEQYF,TGTGCCAGCAGTTTTGGCGGGGACACCTACGAGCAGTACTTC
TRBV12-3/TRBV12-4,TRBJ2-1,-,few,CASSFNGEGKFF,TGTGCCAGCAGTTTCAACGGTGAGGGAAAGTTCTTC
TRBV4-2,TRBJ2-2,-,few,CASSEPLGTGELFF,TGTGCCAGCAGCGAACCTCTAGGCACCGGGGAGCTGTTTTTT
TRBV7-9,TRBJ1-2,-,few,CASSLEPLDYTF,TGTGCCAGCAGCCTAGAGCCTTTAGACTACACCTTC